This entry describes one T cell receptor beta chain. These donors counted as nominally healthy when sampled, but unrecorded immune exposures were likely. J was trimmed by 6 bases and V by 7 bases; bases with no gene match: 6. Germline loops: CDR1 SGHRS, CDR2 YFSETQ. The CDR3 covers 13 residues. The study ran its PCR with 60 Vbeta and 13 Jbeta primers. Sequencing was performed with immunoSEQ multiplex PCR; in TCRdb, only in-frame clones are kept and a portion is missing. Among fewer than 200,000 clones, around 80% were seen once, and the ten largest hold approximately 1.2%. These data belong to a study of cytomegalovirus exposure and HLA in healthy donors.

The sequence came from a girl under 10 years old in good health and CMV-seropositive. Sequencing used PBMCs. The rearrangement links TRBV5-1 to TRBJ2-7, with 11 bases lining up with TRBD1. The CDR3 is CASSTGTGGEQYF. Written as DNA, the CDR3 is TGCGCCAGCTCAACCGGGACAGGGGGCGAGCAGTACTTC.